This T cell receptor (beta chain) was identified in a study of radiation and T cells in renal cell carcinoma. General study findings and limits: No pretreatment tumor biopsies were available for baseline clonotypes. Top tumor clonotypes rose in blood 2 weeks post-radiation, then contracted.

TCRdb's copy holds only in-frame clones and misses some; the assay was immunoSEQ multiplex PCR. In the table there are about 130,000 clones, about 81% of which are singletons. The time point: blood 2 weeks post-SBRT. Stated treatment: 15 Gy SBRT to primary tumor, nephrectomy 4 weeks later. Radiation-treated patients gave blood at baseline, week 2 and week 4. The tumor was a clear cell renal cell carcinoma. This CDR3 contains 13 residues. The V gene's germline CDR1 is MNHNS and CDR2 SASEGT. Germline trimming cut 4 bases from V and 5 bases from J; bases unmatched to any gene: 2. On this clone itself: Its antigen is currently unknown.

The V gene is TRBV6-1, the J gene TRBJ2-1, with TRBD1 identical over 7 bases. The receptor's source is a woman in her sixties or seventies with renal cell carcinoma. This material consisted of blood, taken from a patient whose treatment included radiotherapy and nephrectomy. The CDR3 reads CASSGQGHNEQFF. CDR3 nucleotides: TGTGCCAGCAGTGGACAGGGTCACAATGAGCAGTTCTTC.